The clone carrying this T cell receptor beta chain was seen only a few times. Antigen unknown. This sample was taken from a study of T-cell memory formation after mild COVID-19. Study-level points and caveats: Prior to infection, memory already included some responding clones, suggesting cross-reactive memory joined. A balance of CD4 and CD8 characterized clones contracting day 15 to 85, whereas later expanders leaned CD4+.

5'RACE with constant-segment primers built TCRalpha and TCRbeta cDNA libraries with UMIs. TCRdb re-analysed the 5' RACE reads in MiXCR, keeping a single row per CDR3 protein. The table has about 120,000 distinct CDR3 sequences, roughly 15% seen once. V was pared by 6 bases and J by 5 bases, with 17 bases between. The CDR3 extends over 16 amino acids. Germline V lookup: CDR1 MNHEY, CDR2 SVGAGI. The sample was PBMCs or a T cell subset sorted from them (not recorded which). The chain links TRBV6-5 to TRBJ1-6, with D perhaps TRBD1 (6 bases). The source is an adult woman who had mild COVID-19 (a few samples of this study predate the infection). Cell type and time point are not known. The CDR3 here is CASRTSTGSNNSPLHF. CDR3 DNA sequence: TGTGCCAGCAGAACCTCCACAGGGTCGAATAATTCACCCCTCCACTTT.